This passage covers 24 T cell receptor beta chains from one sample sequenced in a study of patients and donors after allogeneic stem cell transplantation. TCRdb processed the RT-PCR reads anew with MiXCR; each CDR3 protein has one entry. The sample lists more than 850,000 distinct CDR3 sequences, roughly 18% occurring once. The sequencing input was blood, either unsorted or a sorted T cell fraction (not recorded which). Every receptor here comes from a human donor who was either an allogeneic HSCT recipient or a stem cell or donor lymphocyte infusion donor (not recorded which). It is not recorded whose cells these are; they may come from a transplant donor.

This clonotype was found once. The chain combines TRBV6-5 with TRBJ2-6; 7 positions agree with TRBD2. CDR3 length equals 14 residues. V trimming: 3 bases; J trimming: 10 bases; junction bases outside the gene matches: 6. The germline V gene encodes CDR1 MNHEY and CDR2 SVGAGI. CDR3 bases: TGTGCCAGCAGTTATTCTGGGGGGGGAAACGTCCTGACTTTC. Amino acids: CASSYSGGGNVLTF.

The chain employs TRBV5-5 and TRBJ1-1; the match to TRBD1 covers 7 bases. Looked up from germline, CDR1 is SGHKS and CDR2 is YYEKEE (reference sequence). This CDR3 has 15 amino acids. V lost 6 bases, J lost 7 bases, and 15 bases stayed unmatched. CDR3 amino acids: CASIHPTRDSFEAFF. CDR3 sequence (DNA): TGTGCCAGCATCCACCCGACCAGGGACAGCTTTGAAGCTTTCTTT.

This clonotype was seen more than once but under ten times. V gene TRBV6-5 combines with J gene TRBJ1-4; a possible D gene is TRBD1 (6 bases). The CDR3 has 15 residues. The ends were cut back, 4 bases at V and 7 bases at J, with 16 bases in the middle. CDR1 is MNHEY, CDR2 SVGAGI, per germline. The CDR3 region has the DNA TGTGCCAGCAGTTTTTCAGGGGTAATTGGTGAAAAACTGTTTTTT. This gives the protein CASSFSGVIGEKLFF.

This clonotype was counted ten times or more. J is TRBJ1-2 and V is TRBV12-3 or TRBV12-4; maybe TRBD1 (6 bases). The CDR3 spans 13 residues. Trimming left V 8 bases short and J 3 bases short, with 13 bases between. The CDR3 region has the DNA TGTGCCAGCTCCCCAGGGGTGGACTATGGCTACACCTTC. Its translation is CASSPGVDYGYTF.

The CDR3 bases are TGCAGTGCCCCGGCTCAGGGTCACGTCGATCAGCCCCAGCATTTT. Amino acids: CSAPAQGHVDQPQHF. The rearrangement joins TRBV20-1 to TRBJ1-5, with D tentatively TRBD1 (5 bases). Germline V gene data show CDR1 as DFQATT and CDR2 as SNEGSKA (reference sequence). This CDR3 region has 15 residues. Trimming stripped 6 bases from V and 5 bases from J, with 20 bases between.

This clonotype was counted between two and nine times. The rearrangement joins TRBV13 to TRBJ2-7; TRBD1 aligns across 7 bases. With 4 bases clipped from V and 2 bases from J, the junction kept 14 bases outside the gene matches. The V gene's germline CDR1 is PRHDT and CDR2 FYEKMQ (reference sequence). The CDR3 is made up of 17 amino acids. For the CDR3, the DNA is TGTGCCAGCAGCTCACACTCCGGGACAGTTTTTACCTACGAGCAGTACTTC. Its protein is CASSSHSGTVFTYEQYF.

A few counts support this clonotype. The chain links TRBV6-1 to TRBJ1-1; TRBD1 agrees at 7 bases. V lost 6 bases and J lost 6; bases outside the gene matches: 10. This CDR3 is 14 amino acids long. Germline values: CDR1 MNHNS, CDR2 SASEGT. The CDR3 region is CASRLDRVVPEAFF. CDR3 in DNA: TGTGCCAGCAGGCTAGACAGGGTCGTTCCTGAAGCTTTCTTT.

Here the CDR3 reads CASRPTVASGRIGEQFF. The CDR3 DNA sequence: TGTGCCAGCAGGCCCACAGTAGCTAGCGGGAGAATCGGTGAGCAGTTCTTC. The chain uses TRBV2 and TRBJ2-1, with 10 bases identical to TRBD2. With 6 bases clipped from V and 9 bases from J, the junction kept 17 bases outside the gene matches. Per germline, CDR1 SNHLY and CDR2 FYNNEI. The CDR3 consists of 17 residues.

This clonotype has a handful of counts. V gene TRBV30 combines with J gene TRBJ2-7; D unclear. The length of the CDR3 is 11 residues. V gave up 7 bases and J gave up 3 bases, with 10 bases separating them. Germline CDR1 GTSNPN, CDR2 SVGIG (reference sequence). This CDR3 is CASLAGYEQYF. The CDR3 DNA sequence: TGTGCCTCCCTCGCCGGCTACGAGCAGTACTTC. Full variable domain (remainder filled in from reference TRBV30 and TRBJ2-7): SQTIHQWPATLVQPVGSPLSLECTVEGTSNPNLYWYRQAAGRGLQLLFYSVGIGQISSEVPQNLSASRPQDRQFILSSKKLLLSDSGFYLCASLAGYEQYFGPGTRLTVT.

This clonotype turned up a few times. The chain uses TRBV6-2 or TRBV6-3 and TRBJ1-1; a weak D match, TRBD1 (6 bases). From germline, CDR1 is MNHEY and CDR2 SVGEGT. This CDR3 region has 12 residues. Trimming took off 6 bases at V and 5 bases at J, with 10 bases between the two ends. The CDR3 is CASRWGATEAFF. The CDR3 coding sequence is TGTGCCAGCAGATGGGGGGCGACTGAAGCTTTCTTT.

CDR3 amino acids: CASSQPSGGDYTGELFF. The DNA of the CDR3 is TGCGCCAGCAGCCAACCTTCCGGGGGGGATTACACCGGGGAGCTGTTTTTT. The chain links TRBV4-3 to TRBJ2-2; 8 nucleotides align to TRBD2. The germline V gene encodes CDR1 LGHNA and CDR2 YSLEER. Unmatched junction bases numbered 8, after V lost 2 bases and J lost 3 bases. The CDR3 length is 17 residues.

This clonotype was picked up a small number of times. The V gene is TRBV20-1, the J gene TRBJ2-5, with D perhaps matching TRBD2 (6 bases). Germline CDR1 is DFQATT and CDR2 is SNEGSKA (reference sequence). Trimming stripped 3 bases from V and 5 bases from J, with 19 bases between. The CDR3 has 15 amino acids. The CDR3 here is CSASDSVFRGETQYF. In nucleotides, the CDR3 is TGCAGTGCTAGTGATAGTGTTTTCCGGGGGGAGACCCAGTACTTC.

This sequence joins TRBV30 and TRBJ2-2, with 10 bases lining up with TRBD2. The CDR3 sequence is 14 residues long. The V gene's germline CDR1 is GTSNPN and CDR2 SVGIG (reference sequence). V was clipped by 1 base and J by 6 bases; unmatched bases: 2. The CDR3 DNA sequence: TGTGCCTGGAGTGGGCTAGCGGGAGCCGGGGAGCTGTTTTTT. This codes for CAWSGLAGAGELFF. The full variable domain, with the rest looked up from reference TRBV30 and TRBJ2-2, is SQTIHQWPATLVQPVGSPLSLECTVEGTSNPNLYWYRQAAGRGLQLLFYSVGIGQISSEVPQNLSASRPQDRQFILSSKKLLLSDSGFYLCAWSGLAGAGELFFGEGSRLTVL.

V gene TRBV5-1 combines with J gene TRBJ2-7, with D unresolved. The V gene's germline CDR1 is SGHRS and CDR2 YFSETQ. The CDR3 is 13 amino acids. The germline V and J ends were trimmed by 1 base and 0 bases, with 5 bases remaining between them. The CDR3 DNA reads as TGCGCCAGCAGCTTGTCTCCCTCCTACGAGCAGTACTTC. It specifies CASSLSPSYEQYF. Drawing the rest from reference TRBV5-1 and TRBJ2-7, the complete variable domain is KAGVTQTPRYLIKTRGQQVTLSCSPISGHRSVSWYQQTPGQGLQFLFEYFSETQRNKGNFPGRFSGRQFSNSRSEMNVSTLELGDSALYLCASSLSPSYEQYFGPGTRLTVT.

This clonotype has at least ten counts. The V call is TRBV12-3 or TRBV12-4, the J call TRBJ1-2; 9 positions agree with TRBD1. The CDR3 sequence is 16 residues long. After removal of 5 bases from V and 8 bases from J, the junction contained 15 bases not matched to a gene. The CDR3 region has the DNA TGTGCCAGCAGTCACAAACAGGGGGCGAGTTTTGGAGGCTACACCTTC. Translating it yields CASSHKQGASFGGYTF.

The CDR3 sequence: CASMTTSTSLEQYF. The CDR3 DNA reads TGTGCCAGCATGACGACCTCCACCTCCCTCGAGCAGTACTTC. V gene TRBV6-1 combines with J gene TRBJ2-7; D is ambiguous. The ends were cut back, 7 bases at V and 6 bases at J, with 19 bases in the middle. The CDR3 runs to 14 residues. Per the germline V gene, CDR1 is MNHNS and CDR2 is SASEGT.

The V and J genes are TRBV28 and TRBJ2-5; TRBD2 matches 12 bases. Germline trimming cut 8 bases from V and 5 bases from J; bases unmatched to any gene: 12. The CDR3 has 16 residues. CDR1 MDHEN and CDR2 SYDVKM come from the germline V gene. The CDR3 protein is CASRLSSGRARETQYF. The CDR3 nucleotides read TGTGCCAGCCGACTTTCTAGCGGGAGGGCTCGGGAGACCCAGTACTTC.

This clonotype was recorded a few times. V gene TRBV5-4 combines with J gene TRBJ1-1, with D unresolved. The CDR3 has 13 residues. CDR1 and CDR2 (germline): SGHNT, YYREEE (reference sequence). The V gene lost 0 bases and the J gene lost 3 bases, with 6 bases spanning the gap. CDR3 DNA sequence: TGTGCCAGCAGCTTGGATGGGGACACTGAAGCTTTCTTT. Translated: CASSLDGDTEAFF.

The chain couples TRBV18 to TRBJ2-5; D remains unclear. The CDR3 totals 13 residues. Looked up from germline, CDR1 is KGHSH and CDR2 is LQKENI. V shed 8 bases and J shed 2 bases, with 12 bases lying between them. The CDR3 protein is CASQQTTQETQYF. The CDR3 region has the DNA TGTGCCAGCCAACAGACCACTCAAGAGACCCAGTACTTC.

Only a few counts were recorded for this clonotype. The rearrangement joins TRBV6-5 to TRBJ2-2; the match to TRBD1 covers 9 bases. After removal of 8 bases from V and 3 bases from J, the junction contained 7 bases not matched to a gene. The CDR3 consists of 15 residues. Per germline, CDR1 MNHEY and CDR2 SVGAGI. In nucleotides, the CDR3 is TGTGCCAGCTGTTGGACAGGGGCCGACACCGGGGAGCTGTTTTTT. Protein product: CASCWTGADTGELFF.

The J gene is TRBJ2-5, the V gene TRBV7-6, with 9 bases aligning to TRBD1. CDR1 is SGHVS and CDR2 is FNYEAQ in the germline V gene. The junction had 10 bases not matched to a gene; V was cut back by 4 bases and J by 7 bases. This CDR3 region has 15 residues. CDR3 nucleotides: TGTGCCAGCAGCTCCGGGACAGGGCGGTTAGGGACCCAGTACTTC. It is translated as CASSSGTGRLGTQYF.

CDR3 coding DNA: TGTGCCAGCAGCCAAGGTGGGACTAGTGTGGAGCAGTTCTTC. Translated: CASSQGGTSVEQFF. The chain uses TRBV11-1 and TRBJ2-1; TRBD2 aligns across 8 bases. Germline V gene sequence: CDR1 SGHAT, CDR2 FQDESV (reference sequence). After removal of 5 bases from V and 10 bases from J, the junction contained 10 bases not matched to a gene. CDR3 length equals 14 residues.

The chain links TRBV5-6 to TRBJ2-1; 9 positions agree with TRBD1. Looked up from germline, CDR1 is SGHDT and CDR2 is YYEEEE. V trimming: 6 bases; J trimming: 7 bases; junction bases outside the gene matches: 17. The CDR3 runs 17 residues. CDR3 nucleotides: TGTGCCAGCACGGAAGGGTGGTTACAGGGGGCGCGTAATGAGCAGTTCTTC. It codes for CASTEGWLQGARNEQFF.

In this sample, this clonotype turned up many times. The chain carries TRBV12-3 or TRBV12-4 and TRBJ1-1; D is possibly TRBD1 (5 bases). The CDR3 covers 12 residues. The germline V and J ends were trimmed by 5 bases and 6 bases, with 10 bases remaining between them. The CDR3: CASSRDLAEAFF. In DNA form, the CDR3 reads TGTGCCAGCAGTCGGGACCTCGCTGAAGCTTTCTTT.